The source of this T cell receptor (beta chain) is a study of T cell responses to AZD1222 COVID-19 vaccine. Study observations and caveats: Vaccine-associated CD4 TCRs ranged over spike, dominating at 160-218 and 743-854. Mostly white British, mostly female donors; authors suggested clonal diversity may be underestimated.

Pooled together were second doses at about 4 or about 12 weeks. On this clone: Its antigen remains unidentified. Germline is not matched at one junction end, which may reflect a read error.

Here immunoSEQ multiplex PCR was the method, and the copy in TCRdb shows in-frame clones only, minus some. The table lists tens of thousands of clones, approximately 90% of them singletons. The germline V gene has CDR1 SNHLY and CDR2 FYNNEI. The CDR3 loop spans 10 amino acids. The chain has TRBV2 and TRBJ1-6; the match to TRBD1 covers 9 bases. The sequencing here drew on peripheral blood, taken 28 days after the second AZD1222 dose. The source of this sequence is an adult who received the AZD1222 COVID-19 vaccine. The CDR3 sequence is CASSGTGQGF. CDR3 bases: TGTGCCAGCAGTGGAACGGGACAGGGTTTT. Complete variable domain (other parts from reference TRBV2 and TRBJ1-6): EPEVTQTPSHQVTQMGQEVILRCVPISNHLYFYWYRQILGQKVEFLVSFYNNEISEKSEIFDDQFSVERPDGSNFTLKIRSTKLEDSAMYFCASSGTGQGFGNGTRLTVT.